This is a list of T cell receptor beta chains from one sample in a study of T cell repertoires in ileal Crohn's disease. Clones were sequenced by immunoSEQ multiplex PCR, and TCRdb holds only the in-frame ones, with some missing. This sample yields 55,000 to 65,000 clones, of which about 88% are seen a single time; roughly 1.9% belongs to the top ten. Sequencing used ileal tissue. These receptors originate from an adult with Crohn's disease. Each CDR3 is given with its conserved first and last residue. D genes are given only for firm matches. Not every row has a clone size; where given, it reads once, few, many or a size class.

NA	TRBJ1-5	TRBD1	TRBV7-9	TGTGCCAGCAGCTTAGGGACGACAGGGATGGGGCAGCCCCAGCATTTT	CASSLGTTGMGQPQHF
NA	TRBJ1-3	TRBD1	TRBV5-1	TGCGCCAGCAGCTCGGGACAGGGGGCCGTTCCTGGAAACACCATATATTTT	CASSSGQGAVPGNTIYF
NA	TRBJ1-2	TRBD1	TRBV18	TGTGCCAGCTCCCCTACGGGACAGGGGGGCTATGGCTACACCTTC	CASSPTGQGGYGYTF
NA	TRBJ2-5	NA	TRBV5-1	TGCGCCAGCAGTTTCAGCCAAGAGACCCAGTACTTC	CASSFSQETQYF
NA	TRBJ2-2	NA	TRBV2	TGTGCCAGCAGGGAAGACAAAACCGGGGAGCTGTTTTTT	CASREDKTGELFF
NA	TRBJ2-7	TRBD1	TRBV19	TGTGCCAGTACGGGGACAGGGAGCTCCTACGAGCAGTACTTC	CASTGTGSSYEQYF
NA	TRBJ2-5	TRBD2	TRBV5-4	TGTGCCAGCAGCACAGAGCGGGGGACCCCCCAAGAGACCCAGTACTTC	CASSTERGTPQETQYF
NA	TRBJ2-6	NA	TRBV5-5	TGTGCCAGCAACAGTCTCTCTGGGGCCAACGTCCTGACTTTC	CASNSLSGANVLTF
NA	TRBJ1-1	NA	TRBV28	TGTTCACCATTCCAGCGGATTATCAACACTGAAGCTTTCTTT	CSPFQRIINTEAFF
NA	TRBJ1-4	TRBD1	TRBV5-1	TGCGCCAGCAGCAGGACAGGGTCACAAGAAAAACTGTTTTTT	CASSRTGSQEKLFF
NA	TRBJ1-5	TRBD1	TRBV6-6	TGTGCCAGCAGAGCGCAGACAGGGATCCATCAGCCCCAGCATTTT	CASRAQTGIHQPQHF
NA	TRBJ1-5	NA	TRBV28	TGTGCCAGCAGTTTCGGCGGGTATAGCAATCAGCCCCAGCATTTT	CASSFGGYSNQPQHF
NA	TRBJ2-2	TRBD1	TRBV11-2	TGTGCCAGCAGCCCCATAGACAGGGAAACTACCGGGGAGCTGTTTTTT	CASSPIDRETTGELFF
once	TRBJ1-5	NA	TRBV19	TGTGCCAGTAGTGGACAGCTCAATCAGCCCCAGCATTTT	CASSGQLNQPQHF
NA	TRBJ2-2	TRBD2	TRBV14	TGTGCCAGCAGCCAAGGGGGGACTAGTTTCGGGGAGCTGTTTTTT	CASSQGGTSFGELFF
once	TRBJ2-6	NA	TRBV27	TGTGCCAGCAGTTTAATTCGGGGGAAATCCTTCTCTGGGGCCAACGTCCTGACTTTC	CASSLIRGKSFSGANVLTF
NA	TRBJ2-1	TRBD2	TRBV7-8	TGTGCCAGCCGCTCTAGGACTAGTTACAATGAGCAGTTCTTC	CASRSRTSYNEQFF
NA	TRBJ2-1	NA	TRBV10-3	TGTGCCATCAGTGAGGTATCCTACAATGAGCAGTTCTTC	CAISEVSYNEQFF
NA	TRBJ2-2	TRBD1	TRBV5-6	TGTGCCAGCAGGTCAGGACAGGGAGCCACCGGGGAGCTGTTTTTT	CASRSGQGATGELFF
NA	TRBJ2-7	NA	TRBV7-2	TGTGCCAGCAGCCGTCCAGGTGGCTACGAGCAGTACTTC	CASSRPGGYEQYF
NA	TRBJ2-7	NA	TRBV9	TGTGCCAGCAGCGCCGGTACAGTGCCCTACGAGCAGTACTTC	CASSAGTVPYEQYF
NA	TRBJ2-2	TRBD2	TRBV5-4	TGTGCCAGCAGCCACTGGGGGGGAGAGGTCGGGGAGCTGTTTTTT	CASSHWGGEVGELFF
once	TRBJ1-1	NA	TRBV5-4	TGTGCCAGCAGCTTGGTTTCAAGCCCCACCGAAGCTTTCTTT	CASSLVSSPTEAFF
NA	TRBJ1-1	NA	TRBV11-3	TGTGCCAGCAGCTTTCAGGGGCTAGCTTTCTTT	CASSFQGLAFF
NA	TRBJ2-3	TRBD2	TRBV10-3	TGTGCCATCAGTGTACGGGGGGGCGGACAAACGAACACAGATACGCAGTATTTT	CAISVRGGGQTNTDTQYF
NA	TRBJ1-1	NA	TRBV29-1	TGCAGCGTTGATTTTTCGGGGGAGGCTGAAGCTTTCTTT	CSVDFSGEAEAFF
NA	TRBJ1-4	TRBD1	TRBV11-2	TGTGCCAGCAGCTACCTACTACAGGGGTCTACAACTAATGAAAAACTGTTTTTT	CASSYLLQGSTTNEKLFF
NA	TRBJ1-1	NA	TRBV30	TGTGCCTGGACTAAGTTTGTCATGAACACTGAAGCTTTCTTT	CAWTKFVMNTEAFF
NA	TRBJ1-2	NA	TRBV5-1	TGCGCCAGCAGCTTAGGACAGGGCTACACCTTC	CASSLGQGYTF
NA	TRBJ2-2	TRBD2	TRBV4-1	TGCGCCAGCAGCCGACAACCGGGCGGGGGTGTGTCGAGGACCGGGGAGCTGTTTTTT	CASSRQPGGGVSRTGELFF
NA	TRBJ2-7	TRBD2	TRBV19	TGTGCCAGTAGTAACAGACTAGCGGGGTCCTACGAGCAGTACTTC	CASSNRLAGSYEQYF
NA	TRBJ2-5	NA	TRBV29-1	TGCAGCGCCACGAACAGGGAGGAGACCCAGTACTTC	CSATNREETQYF
NA	TRBJ1-1	NA	TRBV4-1	TGCGCCAGCAGCCCTCAGGTGATCCACACTGAAGCTTTCTTT	CASSPQVIHTEAFF
NA	TRBJ1-6	NA	TRBV2	TGTGCCAGCAGGACAGTCAATTCACCCCTCCACTTT	CASRTVNSPLHF
few	TRBJ2-1	TRBD1	TRBV6-1	TGTGCCAGCAGTGGACGACAGGGCAGCTCCTACAATGAGCAGTTCTTC	CASSGRQGSSYNEQFF
once	TRBJ1-6	NA	TRBV27	TGTGCCAGCAGTCCCGACGGGATCGGCTCCTATAATTCACCCCTCCACTTT	CASSPDGIGSYNSPLHF
NA	TRBJ2-1	TRBD2	TRBV29-1	TGCAGCGTCCTTACTAGCGGGGGGACTGTGACGAATGAGCAGTTCTTC	CSVLTSGGTVTNEQFF